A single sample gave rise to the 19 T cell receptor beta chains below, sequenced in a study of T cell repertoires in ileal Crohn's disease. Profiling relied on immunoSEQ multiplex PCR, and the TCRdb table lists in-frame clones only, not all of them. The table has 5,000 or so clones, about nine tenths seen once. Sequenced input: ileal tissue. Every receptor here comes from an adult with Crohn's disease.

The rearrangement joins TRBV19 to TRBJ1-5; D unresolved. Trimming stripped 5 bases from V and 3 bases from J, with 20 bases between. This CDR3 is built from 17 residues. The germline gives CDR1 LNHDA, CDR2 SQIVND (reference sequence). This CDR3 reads CASSPSRSTIPNQPQHF. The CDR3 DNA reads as TGTGCCAGTAGTCCCTCCCGCTCTACTATCCCCAATCAGCCCCAGCATTTT.

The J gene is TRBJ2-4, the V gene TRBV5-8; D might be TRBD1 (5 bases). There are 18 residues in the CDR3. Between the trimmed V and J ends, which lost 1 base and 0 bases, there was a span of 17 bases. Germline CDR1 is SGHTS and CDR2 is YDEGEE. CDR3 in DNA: TGTGCCAGCAGCTTGTCACGCCGTACAGGTCTAGCCAAAAACATTCAGTACTTC. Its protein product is CASSLSRRTGLAKNIQYF.

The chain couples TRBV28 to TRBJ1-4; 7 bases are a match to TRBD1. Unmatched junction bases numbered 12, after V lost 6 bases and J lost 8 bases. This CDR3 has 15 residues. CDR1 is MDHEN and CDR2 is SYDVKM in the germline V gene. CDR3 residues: CASSYQRQGGEKLFF. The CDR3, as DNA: TGTGCCAGCAGCTATCAACGACAGGGCGGAGAAAAACTGTTTTTT.

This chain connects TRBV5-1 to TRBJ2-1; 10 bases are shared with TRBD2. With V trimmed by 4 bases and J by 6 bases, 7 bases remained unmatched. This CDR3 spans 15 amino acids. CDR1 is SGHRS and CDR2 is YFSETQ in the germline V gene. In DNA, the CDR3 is TGCGCCAGCAGCGCCGCTAGCGGGGGAGGCAATGAGCAGTTCTTC. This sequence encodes CASSAASGGGNEQFF.

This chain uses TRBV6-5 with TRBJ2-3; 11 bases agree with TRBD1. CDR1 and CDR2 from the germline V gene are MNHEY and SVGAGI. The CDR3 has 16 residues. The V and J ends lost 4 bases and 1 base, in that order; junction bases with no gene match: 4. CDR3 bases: TGTGCCAGCAGTTCGGACAGGGGGCGCGGCACAGATACGCAGTATTTT. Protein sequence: CASSSDRGRGTDTQYF.

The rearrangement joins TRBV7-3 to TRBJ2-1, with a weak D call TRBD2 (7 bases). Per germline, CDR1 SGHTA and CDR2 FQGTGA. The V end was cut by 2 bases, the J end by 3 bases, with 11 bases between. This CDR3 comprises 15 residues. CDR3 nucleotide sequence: TGTGCCAGCAGCTTAGGGGGCGGGGGCTACAATGAGCAGTTCTTC. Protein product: CASSLGGGGYNEQFF.

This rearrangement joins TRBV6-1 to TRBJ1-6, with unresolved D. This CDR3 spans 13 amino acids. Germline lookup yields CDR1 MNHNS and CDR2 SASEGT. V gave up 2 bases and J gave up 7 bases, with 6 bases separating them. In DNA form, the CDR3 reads TGTGCCAGCAGTGAATTCAGGAATTCACCCCTCCACTTT. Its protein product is CASSEFRNSPLHF.

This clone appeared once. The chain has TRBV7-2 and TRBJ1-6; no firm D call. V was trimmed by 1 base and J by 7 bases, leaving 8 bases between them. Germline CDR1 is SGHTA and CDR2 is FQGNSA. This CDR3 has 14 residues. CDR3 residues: CASSLVLGNSPLHF. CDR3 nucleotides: TGTGCCAGCAGCTTAGTCCTCGGGAATTCACCCCTCCACTTT.

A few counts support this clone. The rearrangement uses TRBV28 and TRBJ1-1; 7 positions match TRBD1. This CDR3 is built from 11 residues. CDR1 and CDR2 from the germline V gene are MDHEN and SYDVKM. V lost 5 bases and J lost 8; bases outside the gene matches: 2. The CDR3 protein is CASSETGEAFF. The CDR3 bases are TGTGCCAGCAGTGAGACAGGGGAAGCTTTCTTT.

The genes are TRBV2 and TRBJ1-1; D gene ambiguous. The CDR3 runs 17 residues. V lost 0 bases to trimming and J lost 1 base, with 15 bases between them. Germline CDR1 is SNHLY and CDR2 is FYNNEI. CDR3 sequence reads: CASSEALLGRKNTEAFF. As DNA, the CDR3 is TGTGCCAGCAGTGAAGCGCTTCTTGGCAGAAAGAACACTGAAGCTTTCTTT.

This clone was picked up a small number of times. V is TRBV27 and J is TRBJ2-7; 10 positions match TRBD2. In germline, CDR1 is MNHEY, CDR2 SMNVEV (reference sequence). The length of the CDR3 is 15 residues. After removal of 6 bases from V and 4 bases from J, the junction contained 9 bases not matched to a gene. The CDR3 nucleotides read TGTGCCAGCAGCCGAAGCCCTAGCGGGGGTTACGAGCAGTACTTC. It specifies CASSRSPSGGYEQYF.

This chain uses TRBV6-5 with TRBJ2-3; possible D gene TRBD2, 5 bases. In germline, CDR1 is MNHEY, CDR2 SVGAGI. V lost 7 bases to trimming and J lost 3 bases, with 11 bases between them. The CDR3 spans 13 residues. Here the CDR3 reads CASKALATDTQYF. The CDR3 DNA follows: TGTGCCAGCAAGGCTCTAGCAACAGATACGCAGTATTTT.

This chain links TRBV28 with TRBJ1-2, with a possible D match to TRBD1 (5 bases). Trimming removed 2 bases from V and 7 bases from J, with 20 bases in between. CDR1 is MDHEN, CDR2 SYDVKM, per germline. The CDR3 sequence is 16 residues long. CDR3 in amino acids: CASSLANGAGSGGYTF. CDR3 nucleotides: TGTGCCAGCAGTTTAGCCAATGGGGCAGGGTCCGGTGGCTACACCTTC.

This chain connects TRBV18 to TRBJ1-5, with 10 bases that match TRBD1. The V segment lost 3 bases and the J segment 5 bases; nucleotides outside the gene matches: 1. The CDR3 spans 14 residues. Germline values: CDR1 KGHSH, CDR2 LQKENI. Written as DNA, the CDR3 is TGTGCCAGCTCACCGGGACAGGGGTATCAGCCCCAGCATTTT. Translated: CASSPGQGYQPQHF.

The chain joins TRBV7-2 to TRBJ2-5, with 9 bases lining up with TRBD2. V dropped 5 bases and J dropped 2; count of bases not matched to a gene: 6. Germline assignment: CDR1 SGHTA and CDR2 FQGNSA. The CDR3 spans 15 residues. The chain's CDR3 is CASSPGTSLQETQYF. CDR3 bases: TGTGCCAGCAGCCCTGGGACTAGCCTACAAGAGACCCAGTACTTC.

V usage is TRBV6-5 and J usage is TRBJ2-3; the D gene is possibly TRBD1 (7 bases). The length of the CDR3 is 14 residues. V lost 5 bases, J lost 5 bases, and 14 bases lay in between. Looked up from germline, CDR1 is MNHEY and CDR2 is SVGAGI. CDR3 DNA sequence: TGTGCCAGCAGTACCAGGGGGGCGAAAGATACGCAGTATTTT. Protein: CASSTRGAKDTQYF.

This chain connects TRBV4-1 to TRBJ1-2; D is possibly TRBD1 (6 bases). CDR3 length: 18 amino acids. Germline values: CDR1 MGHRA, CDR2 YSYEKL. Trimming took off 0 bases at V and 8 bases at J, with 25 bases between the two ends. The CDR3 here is CASSQDAAWDTEENGYTF. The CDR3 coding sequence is TGCGCCAGCAGCCAAGACGCAGCTTGGGACACCGAAGAGAACGGCTACACCTTC.

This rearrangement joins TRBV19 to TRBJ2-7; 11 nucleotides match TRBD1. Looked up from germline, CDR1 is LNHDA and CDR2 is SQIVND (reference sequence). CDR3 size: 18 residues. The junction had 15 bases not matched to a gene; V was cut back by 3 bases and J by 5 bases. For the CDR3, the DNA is TGTGCCAGTAGTATTTCGGACAGGGGGCGACGGGGATGGAACGAGCAGTACTTC. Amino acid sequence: CASSISDRGRRGWNEQYF.

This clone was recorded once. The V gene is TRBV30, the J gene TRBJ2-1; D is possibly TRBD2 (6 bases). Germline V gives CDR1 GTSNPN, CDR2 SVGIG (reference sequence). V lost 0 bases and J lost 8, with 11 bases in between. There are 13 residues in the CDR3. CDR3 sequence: CAWSVRGGHEQFF. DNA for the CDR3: TGTGCCTGGAGTGTACGGGGAGGACATGAGCAGTTCTTC.